The source of this T cell receptor beta chain is a study of spatial heterogeneity in lung cancer. Findings and limits, study-wide: Resection saw ubiquitous expanded tumor TCRs appear in blood more than follow-up did.

Trimming pared 3 bases from V and 6 bases from J, leaving 9 bases between. The CDR3 loop spans 12 amino acids. This clonotype was observed at least ten times. Its antigen is still unknown. Unique molecular identifiers, one per molecule, were present on every TCR cDNA molecule. TCRdb ran MiXCR on the 5' RACE reads and lists one entry per CDR3 protein. The sample comprises tens of thousands of distinct CDR3 sequences, around 7.6% of which are singletons, and 8.5% to 10% rests with the top ten. As to time point: blood at routine non-recurrence follow-up after resection. Researchers sequenced whole RNA taken from tumor, nontumor lung or frozen PBMC without sorting.

The TCR comes from a male donor with early-stage non-small cell lung cancer. Sample: PBMCs, taken at follow-up. The chain employs TRBV12-3 or TRBV12-4 and TRBJ2-7; D gene uncertain. CDR3 coding DNA: TGTGCCAGCAGTTTCACACCAGGCGAGCAGTACTTC. It codes for CASSFTPGEQYF.